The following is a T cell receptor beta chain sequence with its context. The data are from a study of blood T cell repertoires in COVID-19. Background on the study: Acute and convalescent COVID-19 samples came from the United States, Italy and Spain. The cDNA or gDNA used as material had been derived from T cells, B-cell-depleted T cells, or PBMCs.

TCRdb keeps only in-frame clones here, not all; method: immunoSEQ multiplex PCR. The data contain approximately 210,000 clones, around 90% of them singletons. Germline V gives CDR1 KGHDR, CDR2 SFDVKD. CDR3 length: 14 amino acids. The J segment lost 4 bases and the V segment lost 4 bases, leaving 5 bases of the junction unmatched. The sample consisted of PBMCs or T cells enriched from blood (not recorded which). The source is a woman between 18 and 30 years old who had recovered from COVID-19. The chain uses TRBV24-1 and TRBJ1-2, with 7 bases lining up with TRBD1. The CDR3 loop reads CATSDSGGTYGYTF. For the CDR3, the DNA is TGTGCCACCAGTGACTCAGGGGGTACCTATGGCTACACCTTC.